A selection of T cell receptor beta chains follows, all from one sample in a study of shared clonotypes between healthy human individuals. Sequencing used immunoSEQ multiplex PCR; TCRdb keeps in-frame clones, though not all of them. The table records about 580,000 clones, 95% to 98% of them present only once. The sequenced material came from naive CD8+ T cells sorted from blood. The receptors originated from a man aged 25-45 years in good health. Both conserved end residues are part of each CDR3. Fields, in order: V gene, CDR3 length, D gene, clone size, J gene, CDR3 DNA, CDR3 protein. A D gene is named only where the DNA matches it firmly. A row's size may be missing; if present it is once, few, many or a size class.

TRBV5-6,15,NA,NA,TRBJ2-2,TGTGCCAGCAGCTTGGTCGGGGCTTACACCGGGGAGCTGTTTTTT,CASSLVGAYTGELFF
TRBV7-6,15,NA,once,TRBJ2-5,TGTGCCAGCAGCCCGAGGTGGGGGCACCAAGAGACCCAGTACTTC,CASSPRWGHQETQYF
TRBV19,13,NA,NA,TRBJ2-1,TGTGCCAGTTCCAGAGTCAACTACAATGAGCAGTTCTTC,CASSRVNYNEQFF
TRBV7-8,14,NA,NA,TRBJ1-2,TGTGCCAGCAGCCACAATCCGGAGGGCTATGGCTACACCTTC,CASSHNPEGYGYTF
TRBV15,13,NA,NA,TRBJ2-2,TGTGCCACGTTCAGAGAGGGACAAGGGGAGCTGTTTTTT,CATFREGQGELFF
TRBV9,14,TRBD2,NA,TRBJ2-1,TGTGCCAGCAGCGTAGCTGGGGGGGTCCATGAGCAGTTCTTC,CASSVAGGVHEQFF
TRBV5-6,13,NA,NA,TRBJ1-1,TGTGCCAGCAGCTTGCGTCAGGTCTCTGAAGCTTTCTTT,CASSLRQVSEAFF
TRBV13,14,NA,NA,TRBJ2-5,TGTGCCAGCAGCCACCACCGGGACGTCGTCACCCAGTACTTC,CASSHHRDVVTQYF
TRBV19,16,TRBD1,NA,TRBJ2-3,TGTGCCAGTAGTATAGGGCAGGGGGCGGACACAGATACGCAGTATTTT,CASSIGQGADTDTQYF
TRBV11-2,15,TRBD2,NA,TRBJ2-1,TGTGCCAGCACCCCAGGACTAGCGGGTTACAATGAGCAGTTCTTC,CASTPGLAGYNEQFF
TRBV7-3,13,NA,once,TRBJ2-1,TGTGCCAGCAGCCCGGGACATTTGGATGAGCAGTTCTTC,CASSPGHLDEQFF
TRBV6-6,11,NA,NA,TRBJ1-2,TGTGCCAGCAGTAACAGGGATGGCTACACCTTC,CASSNRDGYTF
TRBV23-1,14,TRBD2,NA,TRBJ2-7,TGCGCCAGCAGTCCCCCAGCGGGAAGGGACGAGCAGTACTTC,CASSPPAGRDEQYF
TRBV7-9,16,NA,NA,TRBJ1-2,TGTGCCAGCAGCTTAGGTCTCCAGGAACATAACTATGGCTACACCTTC,CASSLGLQEHNYGYTF
TRBV7-9,15,NA,once,TRBJ1-2,TGTGCCAGCAGCTTAGAGAGGGGGGCTAACTATGGCTACACCTTC,CASSLERGANYGYTF
TRBV7-9,13,NA,NA,TRBJ2-7,TGTGCCAGCAGATTGAGACAAGGTAACGAGCAGTACTTC,CASRLRQGNEQYF
TRBV9,15,NA,NA,TRBJ2-7,TGTGCCAGCAGCGTAGGGCTAGCGAACTCCTACGAGCAGTACTTC,CASSVGLANSYEQYF
TRBV11-3,17,NA,NA,TRBJ1-1,TGTGCCAGCACCCTGATAGGCTCACAATTTATGAACACTGAAGCTTTCTTT,CASTLIGSQFMNTEAFF
TRBV11-2,13,TRBD2,once,TRBJ2-7,TGTGCCAGCAGCTTATCGGGGGGGCGCGAGCAGTACTTC,CASSLSGGREQYF
TRBV6-1,16,NA,NA,TRBJ1-5,TGTGCCAGCAGTGGCGAGTGGGTGGGACTTGGGCAGCCCCAGCATTTT,CASSGEWVGLGQPQHF
TRBV27,16,TRBD2,NA,TRBJ2-1,TGTGCCAGCAGTTTAGGGACTAGCGGCGCTCACAATGAGCAGTTCTTC,CASSLGTSGAHNEQFF
TRBV5-6,17,TRBD2,once,TRBJ2-7,TGTGCCAGCAGCCTGTTACGGACTAGCCCCAACTCCTACGAGCAGTACTTC,CASSLLRTSPNSYEQYF